This T cell receptor (beta chain) was recovered during a study of OX40 agonist ivuxolimab in advanced cancers. Study in general: Intravenous ivuxolimab at 0.01 to 10 mg/kg was given to patients every 2 weeks.

Sequencing was performed with immunoSEQ multiplex PCR; in TCRdb, only in-frame clones are kept and a portion is missing. Of around 92,000 clones listed, roughly 94% were seen once; the top ten hold roughly 0.17%. CDR1 is SNHLY, CDR2 FYNNEI, per germline. V was clipped by 6 bases and J by 6 bases, with 15 bases between them. The CDR3 runs to 13 residues. The sequencing here drew on CD4+ or CD8+ T cells sorted from blood, taken in a trial of the OX40 agonist ivuxolimab. The TCR sequence derives from an adult with an advanced solid tumor such as melanoma, head and neck, liver or kidney cancer. The chain employs TRBV2 and TRBJ2-7; tentative D call: TRBD1 (6 bases). DNA for the CDR3: TGTGCCAGCAGACCAGAACTAGGGGGCGAGCAGTACTTC. Its protein product is CASRPELGGEQYF.